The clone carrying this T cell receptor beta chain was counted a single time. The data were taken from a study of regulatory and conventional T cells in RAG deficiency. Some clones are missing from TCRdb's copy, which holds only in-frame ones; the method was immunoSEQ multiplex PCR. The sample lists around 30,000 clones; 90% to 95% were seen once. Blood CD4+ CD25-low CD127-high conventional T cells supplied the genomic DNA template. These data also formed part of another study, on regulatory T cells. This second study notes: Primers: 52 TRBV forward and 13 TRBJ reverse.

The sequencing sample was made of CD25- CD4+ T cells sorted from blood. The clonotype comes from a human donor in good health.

The CDR3 sequence is CASSHPGLRGGADRGEQFF. The CDR3 DNA follows: TGCGCCAGCAGCCATCCGGGCCTACGCGGGGGGGCCGATCGCGGTGAGCAGTTCTTC. This chain uses TRBV4-1 with TRBJ2-1; 9 positions agree with TRBD2. V lost 3 bases and J lost 9; bases outside the gene matches: 21. Germline V lookup: CDR1 MGHRA, CDR2 YSYEKL. The CDR3 is 19 amino acids.